This TCR beta chain was sequenced in a study of CD8 T cells in ankylosing spondylitis. This clonotype was recorded a few times. Antigen specificity is unknown. With molecular barcodes, quantitative 5'-RACE was used to make the TCR beta libraries. One entry per CDR3 protein, called by TCRdb with MiXCR from the 5' RACE reads. Among a few hundred thousand distinct CDR3 sequences listed, around 20% were seen once. The study's findings and limits: Relatively scarce in peripheral blood, disease-linked clones were CD8+. Enrichment of disease-linked clones was reportedly significant in matched ankylosing spondylitis synovial fluid.

Germline V gives CDR1 DFQATT, CDR2 SNEGSKA (reference sequence). The CDR3 extends over 14 amino acids. The chain couples TRBV20-1 to TRBJ2-3, with 13 bases that match TRBD2. This receptor was obtained from a male donor with ankylosing spondylitis or in good health (not recorded which). Sequenced sample: blood, either unsorted or a sorted T cell fraction (not recorded which). CDR3 loop: CSAGLAGAGDTQYF. DNA of the CDR3: TGCAGCGCTGGACTAGCGGGGGCGGGAGATACGCAGTATTTT.